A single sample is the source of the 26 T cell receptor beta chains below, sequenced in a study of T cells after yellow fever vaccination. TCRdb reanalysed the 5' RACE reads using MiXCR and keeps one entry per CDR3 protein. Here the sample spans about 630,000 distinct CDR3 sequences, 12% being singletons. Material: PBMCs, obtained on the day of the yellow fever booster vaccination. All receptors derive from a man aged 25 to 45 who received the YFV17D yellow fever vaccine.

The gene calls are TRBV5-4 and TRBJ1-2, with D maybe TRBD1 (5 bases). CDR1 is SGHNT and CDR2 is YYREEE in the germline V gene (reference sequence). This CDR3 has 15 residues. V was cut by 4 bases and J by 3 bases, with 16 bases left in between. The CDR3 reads CASSRSGGDDYGYTF. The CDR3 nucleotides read TGTGCCAGCAGCAGATCAGGAGGGGATGACTATGGCTACACCTTC.

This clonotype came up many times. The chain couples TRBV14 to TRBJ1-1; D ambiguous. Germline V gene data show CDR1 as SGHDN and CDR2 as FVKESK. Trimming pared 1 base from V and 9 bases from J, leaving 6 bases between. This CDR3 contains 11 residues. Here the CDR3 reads CASSQGGKAFF. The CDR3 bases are TGTGCCAGCAGCCAAGGGGGTAAAGCTTTCTTT.

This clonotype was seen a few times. CDR3 loop: CASSVGGAVEQFF. The CDR3 DNA reads as TGTGCCAGCAGCGTAGGGGGGGCGGTTGAGCAGTTCTTC. This rearrangement joins TRBV9 to TRBJ2-1; D assignment may be TRBD1 or TRBD2 (6 bases each). V was cut by 0 bases and J by 9 bases, with 10 bases left in between. The CDR3 extends over 13 amino acids. In germline, CDR1 is SGDLS, CDR2 YYNGEE. The whole variable domain, filled in from reference TRBV9 and TRBJ2-1, reads DSGVTQTPKHLITATGQRVTLRCSPRSGDLSVYWYQQSLDQGLQFLIQYYNGEERAKGNILERFSAQQFPDLHSELNLSSLELGDSALYFCASSVGGAVEQFFGPGTRLTVL.

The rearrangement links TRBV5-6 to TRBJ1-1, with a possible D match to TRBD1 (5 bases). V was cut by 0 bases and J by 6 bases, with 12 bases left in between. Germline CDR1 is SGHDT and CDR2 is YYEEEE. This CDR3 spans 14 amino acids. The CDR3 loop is CASSLGQLGAEAFF. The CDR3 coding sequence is TGTGCCAGCAGCTTGGGACAGCTAGGCGCTGAAGCTTTCTTT.

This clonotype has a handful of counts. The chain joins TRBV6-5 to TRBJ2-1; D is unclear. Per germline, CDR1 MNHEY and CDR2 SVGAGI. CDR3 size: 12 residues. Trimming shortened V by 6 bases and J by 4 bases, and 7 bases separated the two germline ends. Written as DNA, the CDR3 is TGTGCCAGCAGAACAGTATACAATGAGCAGTTCTTC. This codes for CASRTVYNEQFF.

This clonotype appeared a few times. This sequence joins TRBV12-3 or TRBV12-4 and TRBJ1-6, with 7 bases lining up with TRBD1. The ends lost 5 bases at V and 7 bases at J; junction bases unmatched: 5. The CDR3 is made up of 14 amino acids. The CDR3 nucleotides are TGTGCCAGCAGTACCCACAGGGGCAATTCACCCCTCCACTTT. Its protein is CASSTHRGNSPLHF.

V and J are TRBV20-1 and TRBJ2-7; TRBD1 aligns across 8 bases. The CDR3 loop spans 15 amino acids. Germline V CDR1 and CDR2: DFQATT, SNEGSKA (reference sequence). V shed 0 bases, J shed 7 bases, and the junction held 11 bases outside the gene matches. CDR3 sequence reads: CSARERGQGYEEQYF. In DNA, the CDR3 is TGCAGTGCTAGAGAGCGTGGACAGGGCTACGAGGAGCAGTACTTC.

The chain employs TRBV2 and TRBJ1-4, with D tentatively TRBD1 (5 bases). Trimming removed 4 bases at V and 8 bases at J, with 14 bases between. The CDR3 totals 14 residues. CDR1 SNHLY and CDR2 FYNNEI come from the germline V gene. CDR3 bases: TGTGCCAGCAGTGTCCAGGGCGGAGGAGAAAAACTGTTTTTT. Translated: CASSVQGGGEKLFF.

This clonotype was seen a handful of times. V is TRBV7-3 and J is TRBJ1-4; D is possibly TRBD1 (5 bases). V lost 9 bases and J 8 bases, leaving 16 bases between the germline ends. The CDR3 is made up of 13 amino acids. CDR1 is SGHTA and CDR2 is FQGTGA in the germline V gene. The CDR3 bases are TGTGCCAGTAGCAAAGGGGCGACGGAAAAACTGTTTTTT. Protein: CASSKGATEKLFF. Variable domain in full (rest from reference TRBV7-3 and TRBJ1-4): GAGVSQTPSNKVTEKGKYVELRCDPISGHTALYWYRQSLGQGPEFLIYFQGTGAADDSGLPNDRFFAVRPEGSVSTLKIQRTERGDSAVYLCASSKGATEKLFFGSGTQLSVL.

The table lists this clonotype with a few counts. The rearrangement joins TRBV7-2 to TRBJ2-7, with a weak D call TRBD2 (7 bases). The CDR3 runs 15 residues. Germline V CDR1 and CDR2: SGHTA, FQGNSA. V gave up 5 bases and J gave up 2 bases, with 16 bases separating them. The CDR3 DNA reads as TGTGCCAGCAGCCTCGTAGGGGGAGGGACCTACGAGCAGTACTTC. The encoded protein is CASSLVGGGTYEQYF.

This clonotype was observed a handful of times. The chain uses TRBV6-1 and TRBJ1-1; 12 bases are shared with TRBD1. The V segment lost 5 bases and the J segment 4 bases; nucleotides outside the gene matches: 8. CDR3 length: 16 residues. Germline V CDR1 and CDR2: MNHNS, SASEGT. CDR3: CASSKGQGAFLTEAFF. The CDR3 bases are TGTGCCAGCAGTAAGGGACAGGGGGCGTTCCTCACTGAAGCTTTCTTT.

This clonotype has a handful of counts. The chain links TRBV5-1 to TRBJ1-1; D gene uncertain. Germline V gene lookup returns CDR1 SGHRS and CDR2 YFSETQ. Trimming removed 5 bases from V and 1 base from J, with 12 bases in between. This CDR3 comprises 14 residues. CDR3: CASRTDNRNTEAFF. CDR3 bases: TGCGCCAGCAGGACCGACAACAGGAACACTGAAGCTTTCTTT.

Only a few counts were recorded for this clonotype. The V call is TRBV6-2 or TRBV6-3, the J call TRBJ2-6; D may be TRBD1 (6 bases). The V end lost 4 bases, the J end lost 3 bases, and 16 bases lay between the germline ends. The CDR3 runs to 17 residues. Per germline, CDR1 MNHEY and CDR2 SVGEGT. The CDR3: CASSSRDKLNGANVLTF. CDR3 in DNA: TGTGCCAGCAGTTCCCGGGACAAGCTTAATGGGGCCAACGTCCTGACTTTC.

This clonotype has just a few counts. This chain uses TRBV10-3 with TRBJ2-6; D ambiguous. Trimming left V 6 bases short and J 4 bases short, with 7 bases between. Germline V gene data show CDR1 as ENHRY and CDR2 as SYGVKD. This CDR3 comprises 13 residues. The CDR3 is CAISLPGANVLTF. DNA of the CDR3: TGTGCCATCAGCCTTCCAGGGGCCAACGTCCTGACTTTC.

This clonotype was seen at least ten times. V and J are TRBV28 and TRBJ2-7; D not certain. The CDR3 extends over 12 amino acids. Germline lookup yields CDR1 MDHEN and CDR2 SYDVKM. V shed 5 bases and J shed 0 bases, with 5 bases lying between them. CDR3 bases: TGTGCCAGCAGTCGCTACTCCTACGAGCAGTACTTC. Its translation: CASSRYSYEQYF.

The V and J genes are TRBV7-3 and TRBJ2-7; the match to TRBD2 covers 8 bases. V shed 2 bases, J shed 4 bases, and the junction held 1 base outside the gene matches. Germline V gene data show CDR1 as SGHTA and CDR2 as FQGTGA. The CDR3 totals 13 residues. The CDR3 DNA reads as TGTGCCAGCAGCTTACAGCGGGGGTACGAGCAGTACTTC. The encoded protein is CASSLQRGYEQYF.

CDR3 in DNA: TGCAGTGCTCAAACTAGCGGAGATACGCAGTATTTT. Translating it yields CSAQTSGDTQYF. The V and J genes are TRBV20-1 and TRBJ2-3; 8 bases fit TRBD2. The junction had 3 bases not matched to a gene; V was cut back by 5 bases and J by 5 bases. The CDR3 loop spans 12 amino acids. In germline, CDR1 is DFQATT, CDR2 SNEGSKA (reference sequence).

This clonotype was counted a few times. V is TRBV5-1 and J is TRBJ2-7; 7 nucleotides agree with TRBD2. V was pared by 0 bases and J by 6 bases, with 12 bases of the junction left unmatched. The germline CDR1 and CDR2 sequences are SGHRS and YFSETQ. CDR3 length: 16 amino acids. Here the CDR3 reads CASSLDGGGRVSEQYF. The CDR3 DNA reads TGCGCCAGCAGCTTGGATGGCGGTGGGAGGGTTTCCGAGCAGTACTTC.

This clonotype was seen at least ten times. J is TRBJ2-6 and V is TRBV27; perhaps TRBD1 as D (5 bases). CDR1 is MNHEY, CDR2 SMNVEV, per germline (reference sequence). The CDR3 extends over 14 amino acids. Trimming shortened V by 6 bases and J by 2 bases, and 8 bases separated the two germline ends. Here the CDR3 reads CASSPGPGANVLTF. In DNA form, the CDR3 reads TGTGCCAGCAGCCCAGGGCCTGGGGCCAACGTCCTGACTTTC.

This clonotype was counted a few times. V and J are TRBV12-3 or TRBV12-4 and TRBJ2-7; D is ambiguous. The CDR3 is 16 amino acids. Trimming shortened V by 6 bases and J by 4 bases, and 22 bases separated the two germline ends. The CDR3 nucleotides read TGTGCCAGCAGCCCGTCCCCGCTTGGGTTGGGGTACGAGCAGTACTTC. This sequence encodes CASSPSPLGLGYEQYF.

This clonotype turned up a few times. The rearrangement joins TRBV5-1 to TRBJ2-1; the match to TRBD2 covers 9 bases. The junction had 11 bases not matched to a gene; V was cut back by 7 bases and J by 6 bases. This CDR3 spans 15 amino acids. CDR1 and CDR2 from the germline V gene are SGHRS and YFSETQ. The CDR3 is CASHLRLAGSNEQFF. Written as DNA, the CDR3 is TGCGCCAGCCATCTTCGGCTAGCGGGATCCAATGAGCAGTTCTTC. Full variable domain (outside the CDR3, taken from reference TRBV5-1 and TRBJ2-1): KAGVTQTPRYLIKTRGQQVTLSCSPISGHRSVSWYQQTPGQGLQFLFEYFSETQRNKGNFPGRFSGRQFSNSRSEMNVSTLELGDSALYLCASHLRLAGSNEQFFGPGTRLTVL.

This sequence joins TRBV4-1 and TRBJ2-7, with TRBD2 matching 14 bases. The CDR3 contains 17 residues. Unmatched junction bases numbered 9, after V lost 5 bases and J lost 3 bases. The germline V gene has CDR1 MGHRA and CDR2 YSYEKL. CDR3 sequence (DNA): TGCGCCAGCAGCGAAATTTGGGGACTAGCGGGAGACTACGAGCAGTACTTC. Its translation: CASSEIWGLAGDYEQYF.

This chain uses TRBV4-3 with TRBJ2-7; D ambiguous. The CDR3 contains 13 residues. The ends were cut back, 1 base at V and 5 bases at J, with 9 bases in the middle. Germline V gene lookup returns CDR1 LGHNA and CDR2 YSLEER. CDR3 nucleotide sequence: TGCGCCAGCAGCCAAGTCCACAGAAACGAGCAGTACTTC. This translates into CASSQVHRNEQYF.

The CDR3, as DNA: TGTGCCACCAGCAGAGATCAAGAAGATACGCAGTATTTT. Protein product: CATSRDQEDTQYF. J is TRBJ2-3 and V is TRBV15; D unclear. The CDR3 runs 13 residues. The V end lost 0 bases, the J end lost 5 bases, and 6 bases lay between the germline ends. Germline V gene lookup returns CDR1 LNHNV and CDR2 YYDKDF (reference sequence).

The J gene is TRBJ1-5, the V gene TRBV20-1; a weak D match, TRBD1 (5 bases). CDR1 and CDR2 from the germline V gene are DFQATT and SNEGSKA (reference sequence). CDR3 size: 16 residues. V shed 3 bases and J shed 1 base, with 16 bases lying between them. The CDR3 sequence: CSASPGTTRSNQPQHF. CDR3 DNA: TGCAGTGCTAGTCCCGGGACTACTAGAAGCAATCAGCCCCAGCATTTT.

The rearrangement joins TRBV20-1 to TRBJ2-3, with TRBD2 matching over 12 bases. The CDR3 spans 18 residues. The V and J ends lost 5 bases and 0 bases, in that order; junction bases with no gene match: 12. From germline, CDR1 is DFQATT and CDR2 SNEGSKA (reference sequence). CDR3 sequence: CSAQPGLAGWGSTDTQYF. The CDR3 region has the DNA TGCAGTGCTCAGCCCGGACTAGCGGGATGGGGGAGCACAGATACGCAGTATTTT.